The entry that follows covers one T cell receptor (beta chain) sequence. This sample is part of a study of blood T cell repertoires in COVID-19. Overall study: The United States, Italy and Spain provided the acute and convalescent COVID-19 samples. Nucleic acid was either cDNA or gDNA, and it came from T cells, B-cell-depleted T cells, or PBMCs.

In the authors' methods: Amplification of reference gene primers was used by the study to estimate nucleated cell counts. The repertoire was sequenced with immunoSEQ multiplex PCR; TCRdb's copy has only in-frame clones and lacks some. D and trimming were read from the DNA, whereas the V and J calls and clone size are those reported in that table. The sample has over 150,000 clones; around 90% are singletons. Germline V lookup: CDR1 SGHRS, CDR2 YFSETQ. This CDR3 is 14 amino acids long. Deletions cut 1 base from V and 4 bases from J, with 11 bases between. This sequence was found in a woman aged 55-69 years who had recovered from COVID-19. This chain uses TRBV5-1 with TRBJ1-1; D gene ambiguous. The source material was peripheral blood. The CDR3 nucleotides read TGCGCCAGCAGCTTGTCCGAACGGAGCACTGAAGCTTTCTTT. Amino acid sequence: CASSLSERSTEAFF.